Each of the 8 T cell receptor beta chains below was sequenced from the same sample in a study of Ad26.COV2.S vaccination and SARS-CoV-2 variants (dated by TCRdb to the early 2020s). The treatment or condition label for this specimen denotes: around 19 received Ad26.COV2.S at low or high dose, single or two shots; about 5 received placebo; per-sample allocation not given. For vaccine and placebo recipients, repertoires were sequenced using samples collected on day 63 after the first injection. Library creation used the immunoSEQ multiplex PCR assay. TCRdb carries this immuneACCESS record with in-frame sequences only. Its versions omit some clonotypes, under half of them owing to an unresolved V gene in the studies checked, with the rest unexplained. The sample table holds about 410,000 clones, of which around 89% were seen once. Of the sample, approximately 1.9% is held by the ten largest clones.

The source was peripheral blood, collected in a trial of Ad26.COV2.S vaccine versus placebo. The receptors were sampled from a person aged 18-65 years who received the Ad26.COV2.S COVID-19 vaccine or a placebo.

This clone was observed a single time. The rearrangement joins TRBV12-2 to TRBJ2-3; no DNA check was done on the table's D call, TRBD2. TRBV12-2 is marked as a pseudogene. This CDR3 is built from 16 residues. In nucleotides, the CDR3 is TGTGCAAGTCGCTTAGGACTAGCGGACAGCACAGATACGCAGTATTTT. Its translation: CASRLGLADSTDTQYF.

V usage is TRBV24-1 and J usage is TRBJ2-7; TRBD1 aligns across 9 bases. V gave up 7 bases and J gave up 5 bases; unmatched junction bases: 14. Per the germline V gene, CDR1 is KGHDR and CDR2 is SFDVKD. CDR3 length: 16 amino acids. The CDR3 DNA sequence: TGTGCCACCAGCAGGCCCCGGGACAGGGTGTTTGACGAGCAGTACTTC. It translates to CATSRPRDRVFDEQYF.

This sequence joins TRBV28 and TRBJ2-7; D may match TRBD1 or TRBD2 (5 bases each). This CDR3 contains 17 residues. CDR1 MDHEN and CDR2 SYDVKM come from the germline V gene. V was shortened by 6 bases and J by 3 bases, with 24 bases between the two germline ends. The CDR3 here is CASSLRGFRTGNYEQYF. The CDR3 bases are TGTGCCAGCAGCCTAAGGGGATTTAGGACTGGAAACTACGAGCAGTACTTC.

The chain uses TRBV18 and TRBJ1-3, with D uncertain. The germline V gene encodes CDR1 KGHSH and CDR2 LQKENI. CDR3 length: 15 amino acids. Trimming removed 1 base from V and 1 base from J, with 8 bases in between. This chain's CDR3 is CASSPLAGSGNTIYF. The CDR3 DNA reads TGTGCCAGCTCACCACTTGCGGGTTCTGGAAACACCATATATTTT.

The V call is TRBV25-1, the J call TRBJ1-1; D is undetermined. The germline CDR1 and CDR2 sequences are MGHDK and SYGVNS. Deletions cut 1 base from V and 1 base from J, with 10 bases between. The CDR3 runs to 15 residues. Here the CDR3 DNA reads TGTGCCAGCAGTGAATCCTCGGGGAGGAACACTGAAGCTTTCTTT. This translates into CASSESSGRNTEAFF.

The gene calls are TRBV5-1 and TRBJ2-6; D is possibly TRBD1 (6 bases). There are 16 residues in the CDR3. The V gene lost 0 bases and the J gene lost 2 bases, with 9 bases spanning the gap. Germline values: CDR1 SGHRS, CDR2 YFSETQ. The CDR3 sequence is CASSLDTGTGANVLTF. The CDR3 DNA sequence: TGCGCCAGCAGCTTGGATACAGGGACTGGGGCCAACGTCCTGACTTTC.

The V gene is TRBV5-1, the J gene TRBJ2-3; D gene uncertain. This CDR3 spans 14 amino acids. Germline-derived CDR1 and CDR2 are SGHRS and YFSETQ. Trimming removed 5 bases at V and 0 bases at J, with 10 bases between. This chain's CDR3 is CASSKTDSTDTQYF. CDR3 in DNA: TGCGCCAGCAGTAAAACGGACAGCACAGATACGCAGTATTTT.

The CDR3 protein is CASSYSSGRDEQFF. For the CDR3, the DNA is TGTGCCAGCAGTTACTCTAGCGGGCGCGATGAGCAGTTCTTC. This chain uses TRBV6-5 with TRBJ2-1; 7 nucleotides line up with TRBD2. The CDR3 is 14 amino acids. Germline V lookup: CDR1 MNHEY, CDR2 SVGAGI. V dropped 0 bases and J dropped 8; count of bases not matched to a gene: 4.